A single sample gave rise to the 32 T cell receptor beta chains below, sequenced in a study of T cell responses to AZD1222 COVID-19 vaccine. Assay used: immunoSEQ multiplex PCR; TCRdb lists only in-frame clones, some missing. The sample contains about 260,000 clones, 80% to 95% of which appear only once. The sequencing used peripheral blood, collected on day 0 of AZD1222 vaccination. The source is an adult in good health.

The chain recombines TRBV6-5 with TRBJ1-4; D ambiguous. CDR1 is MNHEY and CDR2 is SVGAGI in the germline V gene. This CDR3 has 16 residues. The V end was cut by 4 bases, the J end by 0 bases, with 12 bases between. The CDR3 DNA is TGTGCCAGCAGTTCCTCCTCATCAGCAACTAATGAAAAACTGTTTTTT. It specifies CASSSSSSATNEKLFF.

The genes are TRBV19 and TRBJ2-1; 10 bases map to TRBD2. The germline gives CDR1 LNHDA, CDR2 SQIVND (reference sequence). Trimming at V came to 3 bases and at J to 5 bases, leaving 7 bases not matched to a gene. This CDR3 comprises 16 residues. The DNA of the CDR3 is TGTGCCAGTAGTATTCTAGCGGGAGTGATGAACAATGAGCAGTTCTTC. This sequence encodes CASSILAGVMNNEQFF. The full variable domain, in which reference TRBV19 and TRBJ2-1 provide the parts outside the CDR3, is DGGITQSPKYLFRKEGQNVTLSCEQNLNHDAMYWYRQDPGQGLRLIYYSQIVNDFQKGDIAEGYSVSREKKESFPLTVTSAQKNPTAFYLCASSILAGVMNNEQFFGPGTRLTVL.

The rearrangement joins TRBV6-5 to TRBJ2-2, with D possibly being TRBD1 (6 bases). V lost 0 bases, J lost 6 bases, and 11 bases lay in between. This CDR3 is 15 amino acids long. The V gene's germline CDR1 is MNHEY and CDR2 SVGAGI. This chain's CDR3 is CASSYSYRVAGELFF. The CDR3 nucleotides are TGTGCCAGCAGTTACTCTTACAGGGTCGCCGGGGAGCTGTTTTTT.

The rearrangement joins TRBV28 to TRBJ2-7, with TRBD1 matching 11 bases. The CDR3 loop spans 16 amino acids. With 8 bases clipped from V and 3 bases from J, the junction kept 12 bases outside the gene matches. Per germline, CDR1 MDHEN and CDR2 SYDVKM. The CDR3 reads CASALPPGQGVYEQYF. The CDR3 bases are TGTGCCAGCGCGTTGCCCCCGGGACAGGGGGTCTACGAGCAGTACTTC.

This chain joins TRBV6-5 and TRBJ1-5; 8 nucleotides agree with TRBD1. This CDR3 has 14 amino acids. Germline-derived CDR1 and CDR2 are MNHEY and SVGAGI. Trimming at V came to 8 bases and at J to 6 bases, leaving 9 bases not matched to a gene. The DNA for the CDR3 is TGTGCCAGCTCTCCTTCAGGGGGCAGTCAGCCCCAGCATTTT. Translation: CASSPSGGSQPQHF.

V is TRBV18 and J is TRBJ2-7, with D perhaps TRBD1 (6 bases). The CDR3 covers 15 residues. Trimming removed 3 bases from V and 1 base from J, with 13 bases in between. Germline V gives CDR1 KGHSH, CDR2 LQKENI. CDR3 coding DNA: TGTGCCAGCTCACCCATCTCAGGGGTGTCCTACGAGCAGTACTTC. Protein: CASSPISGVSYEQYF.

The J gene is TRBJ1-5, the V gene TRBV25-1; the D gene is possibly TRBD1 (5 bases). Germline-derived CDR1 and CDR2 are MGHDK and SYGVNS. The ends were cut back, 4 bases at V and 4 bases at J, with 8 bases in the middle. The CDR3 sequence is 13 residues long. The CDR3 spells CASSGGGNQPQHF. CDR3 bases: TGTGCCAGCAGTGGGGGGGGAAATCAGCCCCAGCATTTT. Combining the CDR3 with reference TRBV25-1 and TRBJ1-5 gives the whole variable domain EADIYQTPRYLVIGTGKKITLECSQTMGHDKMYWYQQDPGMELHLIHYSYGVNSTEKGDLSSESTVSRIRTEHFPLTLESARPSHTSQYLCASSGGGNQPQHFGDGTRLSIL.

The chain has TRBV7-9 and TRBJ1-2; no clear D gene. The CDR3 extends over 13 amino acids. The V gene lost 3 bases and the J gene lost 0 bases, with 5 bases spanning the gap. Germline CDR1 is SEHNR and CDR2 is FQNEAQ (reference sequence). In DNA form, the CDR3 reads TGTGCCAGCAGCTTTAACTCTAACTATGGCTACACCTTC. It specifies CASSFNSNYGYTF.

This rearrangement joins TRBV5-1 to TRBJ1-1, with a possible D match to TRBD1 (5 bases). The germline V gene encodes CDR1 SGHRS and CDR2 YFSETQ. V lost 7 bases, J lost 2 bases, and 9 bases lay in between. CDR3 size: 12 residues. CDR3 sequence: CASHGHNTEAFF. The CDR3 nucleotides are TGCGCCAGCCACGGACACAACACTGAAGCTTTCTTT.

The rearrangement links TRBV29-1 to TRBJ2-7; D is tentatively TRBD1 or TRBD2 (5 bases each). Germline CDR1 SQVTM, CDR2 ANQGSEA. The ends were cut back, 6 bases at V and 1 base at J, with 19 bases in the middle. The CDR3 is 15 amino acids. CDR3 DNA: TGCAGCGTGACCGGGACCGCGCGATTTTCCTACGAGCAGTACTTC. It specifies CSVTGTARFSYEQYF.

CDR3 amino acids: CASSGERGHSNTGELFF. CDR3 bases: TGTGCCAGCAGTGGGGAGCGGGGGCATTCGAACACCGGGGAGCTGTTTTTT. This sequence joins TRBV2 and TRBJ2-2, with 8 nucleotides matching TRBD2. The CDR3 is made up of 17 amino acids. J lost 0 bases, V lost 4 bases, and 7 bases had no gene match. The V gene's germline CDR1 is SNHLY and CDR2 FYNNEI.

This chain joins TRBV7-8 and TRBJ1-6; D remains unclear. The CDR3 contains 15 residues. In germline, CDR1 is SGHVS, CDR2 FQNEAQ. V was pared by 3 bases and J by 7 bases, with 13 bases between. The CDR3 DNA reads TGTGCCAGCAGCTTGGATTCGGCGGGCAATTCACCCCTCCACTTT. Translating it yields CASSLDSAGNSPLHF.

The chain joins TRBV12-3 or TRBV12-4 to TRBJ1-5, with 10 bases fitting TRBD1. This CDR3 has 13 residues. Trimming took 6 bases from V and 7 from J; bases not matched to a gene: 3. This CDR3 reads CASRTGGGQPQHF. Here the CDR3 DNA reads TGTGCCAGCAGGACAGGGGGCGGGCAGCCCCAGCATTTT.

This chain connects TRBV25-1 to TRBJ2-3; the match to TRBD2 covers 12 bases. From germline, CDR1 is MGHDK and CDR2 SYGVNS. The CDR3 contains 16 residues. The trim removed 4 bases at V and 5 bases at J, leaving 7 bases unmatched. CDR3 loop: CASSALLAGGLDTQYF. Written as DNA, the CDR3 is TGTGCCAGCAGTGCCTTACTAGCGGGGGGCCTAGATACGCAGTATTTT.

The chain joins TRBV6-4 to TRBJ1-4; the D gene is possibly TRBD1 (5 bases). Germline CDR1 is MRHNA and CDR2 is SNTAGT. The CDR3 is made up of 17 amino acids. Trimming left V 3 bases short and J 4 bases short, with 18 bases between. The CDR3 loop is CASSDSDGAARNEKLFF. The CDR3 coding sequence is TGTGCCAGCAGTGATTCGGATGGGGCGGCACGTAATGAAAAACTGTTTTTT.

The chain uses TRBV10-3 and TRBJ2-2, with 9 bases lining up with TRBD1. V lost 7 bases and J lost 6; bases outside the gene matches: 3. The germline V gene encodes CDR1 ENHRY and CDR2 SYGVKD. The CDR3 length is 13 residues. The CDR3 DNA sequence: TGTGCCATCACGGGACAGGGATCCGGGGAGCTGTTTTTT. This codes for CAITGQGSGELFF.

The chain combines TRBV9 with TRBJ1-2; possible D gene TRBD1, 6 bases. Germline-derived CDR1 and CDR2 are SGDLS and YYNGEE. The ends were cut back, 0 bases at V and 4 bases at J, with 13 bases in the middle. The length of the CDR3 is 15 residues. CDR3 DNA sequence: TGTGCCAGCAGCGTAGATGGGGGCGGTGGCTATGGCTACACCTTC. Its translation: CASSVDGGGGYGYTF.

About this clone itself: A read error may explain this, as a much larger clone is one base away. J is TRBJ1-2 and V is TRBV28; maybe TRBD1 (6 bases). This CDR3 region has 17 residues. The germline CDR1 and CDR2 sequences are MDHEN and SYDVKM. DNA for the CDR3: TGTGCCAACAGTTTAGCCGTTGGACAGAAGGAGAACTATGGCTACACCTTC. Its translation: CANSLAVGQKENYGYTF.

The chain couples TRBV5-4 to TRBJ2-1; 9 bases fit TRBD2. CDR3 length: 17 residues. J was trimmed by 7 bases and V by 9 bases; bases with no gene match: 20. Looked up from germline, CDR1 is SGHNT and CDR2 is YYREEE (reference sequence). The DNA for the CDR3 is TGTGCCACCCGGGGGATAGCGGGAGCGCGCGGGGGGAATGAGCAGTTCTTC. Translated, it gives CATRGIAGARGGNEQFF.

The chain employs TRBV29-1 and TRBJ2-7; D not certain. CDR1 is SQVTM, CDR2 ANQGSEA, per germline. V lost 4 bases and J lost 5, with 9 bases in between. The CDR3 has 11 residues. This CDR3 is CSVAWGHEQYF. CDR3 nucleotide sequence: TGCAGCGTTGCCTGGGGTCACGAGCAGTACTTC.

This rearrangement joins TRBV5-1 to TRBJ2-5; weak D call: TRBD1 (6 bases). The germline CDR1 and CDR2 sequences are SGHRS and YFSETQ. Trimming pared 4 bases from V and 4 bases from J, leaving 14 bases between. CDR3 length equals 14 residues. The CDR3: CASSSKTGIETQYF. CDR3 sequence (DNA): TGCGCCAGCAGCAGCAAAACAGGGATAGAGACCCAGTACTTC.

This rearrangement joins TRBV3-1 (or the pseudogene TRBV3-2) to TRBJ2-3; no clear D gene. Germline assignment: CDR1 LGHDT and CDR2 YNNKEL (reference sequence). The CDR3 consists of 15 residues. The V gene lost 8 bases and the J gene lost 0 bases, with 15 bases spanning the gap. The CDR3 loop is CASGVRATSTDTQYF. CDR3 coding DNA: TGTGCCAGCGGGGTCCGCGCGACTAGCACAGATACGCAGTATTTT.

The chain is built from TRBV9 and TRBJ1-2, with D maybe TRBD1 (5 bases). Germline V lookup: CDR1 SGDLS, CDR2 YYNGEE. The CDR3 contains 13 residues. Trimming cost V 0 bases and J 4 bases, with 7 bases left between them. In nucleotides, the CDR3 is TGTGCCAGCAGCGTAGAAGGGGCCTATGGCTACACCTTC. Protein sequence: CASSVEGAYGYTF. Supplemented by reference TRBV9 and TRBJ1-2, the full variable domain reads DSGVTQTPKHLITATGQRVTLRCSPRSGDLSVYWYQQSLDQGLQFLIQYYNGEERAKGNILERFSAQQFPDLHSELNLSSLELGDSALYFCASSVEGAYGYTFGSGTRLTVV.

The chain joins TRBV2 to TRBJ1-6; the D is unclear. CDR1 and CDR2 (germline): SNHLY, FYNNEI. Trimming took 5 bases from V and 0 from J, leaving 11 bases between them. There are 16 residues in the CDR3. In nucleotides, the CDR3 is TGTGCCAGCAGTCGCACCAGTAGCTCCTATAATTCACCCCTCCACTTT. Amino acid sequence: CASSRTSSSYNSPLHF.

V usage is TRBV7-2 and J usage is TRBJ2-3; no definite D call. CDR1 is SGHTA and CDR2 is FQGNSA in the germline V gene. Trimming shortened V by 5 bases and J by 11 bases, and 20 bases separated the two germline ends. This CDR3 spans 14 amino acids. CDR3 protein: CASSPPEPAQRQYF. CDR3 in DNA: TGTGCCAGCAGCCCCCCGGAGCCCGCCCAAAGGCAGTATTTT.

CDR3 bases: TGCGCCAGCAGCTCCCTGGGACTAGCGGGGACCCAAGAGACCCAGTACTTC. It is translated as CASSSLGLAGTQETQYF. The chain joins TRBV5-1 to TRBJ2-5; 13 bases map to TRBD2. V dropped 3 bases and J dropped 1; count of bases not matched to a gene: 6. This CDR3 is built from 17 residues. Germline CDR1 is SGHRS and CDR2 is YFSETQ.

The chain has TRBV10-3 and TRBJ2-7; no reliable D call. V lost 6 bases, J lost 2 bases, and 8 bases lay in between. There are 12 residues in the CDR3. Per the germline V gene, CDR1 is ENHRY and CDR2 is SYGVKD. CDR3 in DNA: TGTGCCATCAGCGACACCCCCTACGAGCAGTACTTC. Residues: CAISDTPYEQYF.

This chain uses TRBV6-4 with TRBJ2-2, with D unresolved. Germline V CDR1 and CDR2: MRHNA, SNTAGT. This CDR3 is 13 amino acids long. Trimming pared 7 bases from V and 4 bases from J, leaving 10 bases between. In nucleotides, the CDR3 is TGTGCCAGCACCCCGGATGGCACCGGGGAGCTGTTTTTT. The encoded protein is CASTPDGTGELFF.

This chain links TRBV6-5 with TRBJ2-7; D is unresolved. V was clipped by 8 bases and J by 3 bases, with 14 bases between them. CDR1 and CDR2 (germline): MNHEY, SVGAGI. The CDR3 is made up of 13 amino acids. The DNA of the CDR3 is TGTGCCAGCGCCCCGACGCCGGGCTACGAGCAGTACTTC. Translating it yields CASAPTPGYEQYF.

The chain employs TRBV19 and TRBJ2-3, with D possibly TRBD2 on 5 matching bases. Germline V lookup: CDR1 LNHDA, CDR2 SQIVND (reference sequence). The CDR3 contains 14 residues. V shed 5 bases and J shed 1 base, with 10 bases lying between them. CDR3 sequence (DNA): TGTGCCAGTAGTCGGGGTATAGGCACAGATACGCAGTATTTT. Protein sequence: CASSRGIGTDTQYF.

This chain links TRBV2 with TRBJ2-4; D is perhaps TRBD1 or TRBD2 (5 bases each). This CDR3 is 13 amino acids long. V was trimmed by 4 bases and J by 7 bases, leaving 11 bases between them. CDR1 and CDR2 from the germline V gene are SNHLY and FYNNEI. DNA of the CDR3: TGTGCCAGCAGTGTCACCGGGGACAACATTCAGTACTTC. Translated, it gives CASSVTGDNIQYF.

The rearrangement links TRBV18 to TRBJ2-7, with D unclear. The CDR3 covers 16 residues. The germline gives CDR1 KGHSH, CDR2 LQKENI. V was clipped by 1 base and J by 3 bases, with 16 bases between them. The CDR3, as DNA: TGTGCCAGCTCACCACGGCCAAGTAGGGCCGGCTACGAGCAGTACTTC. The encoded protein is CASSPRPSRAGYEQYF.